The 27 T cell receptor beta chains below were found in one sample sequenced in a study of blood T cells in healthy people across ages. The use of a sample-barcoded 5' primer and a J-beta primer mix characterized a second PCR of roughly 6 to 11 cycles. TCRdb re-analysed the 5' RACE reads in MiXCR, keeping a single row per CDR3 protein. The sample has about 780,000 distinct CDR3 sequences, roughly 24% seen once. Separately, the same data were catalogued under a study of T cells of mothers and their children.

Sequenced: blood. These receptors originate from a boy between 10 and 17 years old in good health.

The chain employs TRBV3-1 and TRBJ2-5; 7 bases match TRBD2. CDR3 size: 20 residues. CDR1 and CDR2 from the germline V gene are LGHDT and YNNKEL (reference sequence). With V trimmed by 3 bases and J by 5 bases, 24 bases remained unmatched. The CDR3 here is CASSHFKGTGGVYGSETQYF. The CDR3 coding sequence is TGTGCCAGCAGCCATTTCAAAGGAACGGGGGGAGTTTATGGTTCGGAGACCCAGTACTTC.

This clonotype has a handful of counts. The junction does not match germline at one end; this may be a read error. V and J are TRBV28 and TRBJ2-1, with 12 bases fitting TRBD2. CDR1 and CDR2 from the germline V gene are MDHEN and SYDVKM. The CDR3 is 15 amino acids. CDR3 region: CASSKTSGGKREQFF. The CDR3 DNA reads TGCGCCAGCAGTAAAACTAGCGGGGGGAAACGGGAGCAGTTCTTC.

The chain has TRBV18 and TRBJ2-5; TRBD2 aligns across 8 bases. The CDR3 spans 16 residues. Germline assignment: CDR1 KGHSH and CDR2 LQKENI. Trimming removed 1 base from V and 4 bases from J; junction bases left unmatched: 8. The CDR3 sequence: CASSPQGLAGSETQYF. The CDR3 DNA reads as TGTGCCAGCTCACCACAGGGGCTAGCGGGCTCAGAGACCCAGTACTTC.

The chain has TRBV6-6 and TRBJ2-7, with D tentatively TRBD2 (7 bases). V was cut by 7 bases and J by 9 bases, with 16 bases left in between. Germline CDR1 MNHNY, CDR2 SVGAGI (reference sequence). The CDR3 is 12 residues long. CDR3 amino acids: CASNPGGGVQYF. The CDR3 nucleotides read TGTGCCAGCAACCCAGGAGGGGGGGTGCAGTACTTC.

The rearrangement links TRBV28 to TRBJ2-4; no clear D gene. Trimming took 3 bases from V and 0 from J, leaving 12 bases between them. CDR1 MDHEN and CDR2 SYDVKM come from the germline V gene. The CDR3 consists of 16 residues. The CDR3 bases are TGTGCCAGCAGTTTGAGGTATCCCCTAGCCAAAAACATTCAGTACTTC. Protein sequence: CASSLRYPLAKNIQYF.

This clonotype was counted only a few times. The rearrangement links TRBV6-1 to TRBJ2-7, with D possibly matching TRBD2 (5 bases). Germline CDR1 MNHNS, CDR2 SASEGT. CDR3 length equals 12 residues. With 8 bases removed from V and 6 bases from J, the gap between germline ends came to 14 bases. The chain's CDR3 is CASRPRGREQYF. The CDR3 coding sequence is TGTGCCAGCCGTCCCCGGGGTCGCGAGCAGTACTTC.

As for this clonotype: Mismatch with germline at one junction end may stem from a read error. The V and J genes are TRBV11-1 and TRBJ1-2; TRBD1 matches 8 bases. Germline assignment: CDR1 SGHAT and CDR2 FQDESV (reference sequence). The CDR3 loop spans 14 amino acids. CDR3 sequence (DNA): TGTGCCAGCGGCTTCTCAGGGGGCCACTATGGCTACACCTTC. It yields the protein CASGFSGGHYGYTF.

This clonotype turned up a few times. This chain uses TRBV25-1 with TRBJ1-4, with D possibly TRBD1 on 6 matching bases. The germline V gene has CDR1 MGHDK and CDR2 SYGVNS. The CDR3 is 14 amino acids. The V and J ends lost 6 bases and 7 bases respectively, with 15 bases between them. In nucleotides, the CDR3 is TGTGCCAGCAGGTCGGAGGGGGTTGGTGAAAAACTGTTTTTT. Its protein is CASRSEGVGEKLFF. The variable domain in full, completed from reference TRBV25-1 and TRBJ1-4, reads EADIYQTPRYLVIGTGKKITLECSQTMGHDKMYWYQQDPGMELHLIHYSYGVNSTEKGDLSSESTVSRIRTEHFPLTLESARPSHTSQYLCASRSEGVGEKLFFGSGTQLSVL.

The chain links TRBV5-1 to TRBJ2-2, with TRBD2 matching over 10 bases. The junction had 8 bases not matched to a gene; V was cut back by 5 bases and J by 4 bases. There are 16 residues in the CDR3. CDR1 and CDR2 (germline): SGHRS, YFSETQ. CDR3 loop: CASRLLGLASTGELFF. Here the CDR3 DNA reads TGCGCCAGCAGACTACTGGGACTAGCGAGCACCGGGGAGCTGTTTTTT.

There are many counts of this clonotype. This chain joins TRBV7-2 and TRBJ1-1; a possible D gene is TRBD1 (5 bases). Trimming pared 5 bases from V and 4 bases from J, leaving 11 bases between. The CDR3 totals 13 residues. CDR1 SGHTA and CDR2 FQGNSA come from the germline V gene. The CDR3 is CASSPGGGTEAFF. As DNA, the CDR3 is TGTGCCAGCAGCCCCGGGGGGGGCACTGAAGCTTTCTTT.

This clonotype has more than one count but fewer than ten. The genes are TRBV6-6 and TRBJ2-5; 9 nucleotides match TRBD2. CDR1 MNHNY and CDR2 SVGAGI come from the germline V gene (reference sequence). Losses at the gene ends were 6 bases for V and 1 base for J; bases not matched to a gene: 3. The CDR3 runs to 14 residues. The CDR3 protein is CASRLAGIQETQYF. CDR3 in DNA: TGTGCCAGCAGGCTAGCGGGGATCCAAGAGACCCAGTACTTC.

The CDR3 reads CSVDSASGSTDTQYF. For the CDR3, the DNA is TGCAGCGTTGATTCCGCTAGCGGTAGTACAGATACGCAGTATTTT. The chain couples TRBV29-1 to TRBJ2-3; 7 bases agree with TRBD2. V shed 3 bases and J 3 bases; nucleotides not matched to a gene: 9. CDR3 length equals 15 residues. The germline gives CDR1 SQVTM, CDR2 ANQGSEA.

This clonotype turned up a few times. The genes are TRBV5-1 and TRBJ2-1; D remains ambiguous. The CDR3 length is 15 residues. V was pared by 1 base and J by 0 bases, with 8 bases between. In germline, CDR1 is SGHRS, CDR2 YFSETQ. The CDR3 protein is CASSLTSSSYNEQFF. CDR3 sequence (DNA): TGCGCCAGCAGCTTGACCAGTAGCTCCTACAATGAGCAGTTCTTC.

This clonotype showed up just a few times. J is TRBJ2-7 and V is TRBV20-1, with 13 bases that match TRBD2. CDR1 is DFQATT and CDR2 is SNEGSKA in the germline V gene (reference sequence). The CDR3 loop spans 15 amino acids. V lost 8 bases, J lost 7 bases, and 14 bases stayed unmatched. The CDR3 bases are TGCAGTACTACACCGACTAGCGGGGGGTTTGGGGAGCAGTACTTC. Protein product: CSTTPTSGGFGEQYF.

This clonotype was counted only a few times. The CDR3 nucleotides read TGTGCCAGCAAACTGTACCAAGAGACCGGGGAGCTGTTTTTT. Amino acids: CASKLYQETGELFF. The V and J genes are TRBV6-2 or TRBV6-3 and TRBJ2-2, with D unclear. Germline-derived CDR1 and CDR2 are MNHEY and SVGEGT. The CDR3 consists of 14 residues. V lost 7 bases, J lost 5 bases, and 14 bases lay in between.

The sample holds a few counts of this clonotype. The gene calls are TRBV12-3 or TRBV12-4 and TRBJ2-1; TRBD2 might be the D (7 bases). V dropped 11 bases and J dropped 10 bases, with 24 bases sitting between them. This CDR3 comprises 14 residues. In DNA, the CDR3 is TGTGCCTGCACTCAGGGGAGGGCCAGGGGCGAGCAGTTCTTC. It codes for CACTQGRARGEQFF.

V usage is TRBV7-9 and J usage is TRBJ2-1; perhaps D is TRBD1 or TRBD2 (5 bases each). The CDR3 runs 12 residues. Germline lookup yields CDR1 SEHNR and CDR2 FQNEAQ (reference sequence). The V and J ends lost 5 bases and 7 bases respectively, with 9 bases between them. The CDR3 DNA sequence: TGTGCCAGCAGCCGCGAGGGGAATGAGCAGTTCTTC. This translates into CASSREGNEQFF.

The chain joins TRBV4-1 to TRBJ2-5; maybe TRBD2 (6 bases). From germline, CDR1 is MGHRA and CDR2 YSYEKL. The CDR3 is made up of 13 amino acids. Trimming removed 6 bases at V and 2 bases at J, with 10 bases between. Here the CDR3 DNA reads TGCGCCAGCAGACTTGGACTACAAGAGACCCAGTACTTC. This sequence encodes CASRLGLQETQYF.

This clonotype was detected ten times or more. This CDR3 is CASSTGGIDNEQFF. CDR3 bases: TGTGCCAGCAGTACCGGGGGGATTGACAATGAGCAGTTCTTC. The rearrangement joins TRBV7-3 to TRBJ2-1; TRBD2 aligns across 7 bases. CDR1 SGHTA and CDR2 FQGTGA come from the germline V gene. V gave up 6 bases and J gave up 5 bases; unmatched junction bases: 7. The length of the CDR3 is 14 residues.

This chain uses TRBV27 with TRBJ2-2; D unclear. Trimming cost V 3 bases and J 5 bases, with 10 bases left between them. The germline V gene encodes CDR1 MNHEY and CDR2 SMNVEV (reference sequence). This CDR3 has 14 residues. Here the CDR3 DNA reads TGTGCCAGCAGTTTCAGGACCGAAACCGGGGAGCTGTTTTTT. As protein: CASSFRTETGELFF.

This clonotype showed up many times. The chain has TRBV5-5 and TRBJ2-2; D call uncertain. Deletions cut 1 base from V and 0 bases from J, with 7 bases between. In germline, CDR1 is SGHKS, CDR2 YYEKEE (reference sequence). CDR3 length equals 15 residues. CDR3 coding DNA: TGTGCCAGCAGCTTGACAACGGCGAACACCGGGGAGCTGTTTTTT. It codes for CASSLTTANTGELFF.

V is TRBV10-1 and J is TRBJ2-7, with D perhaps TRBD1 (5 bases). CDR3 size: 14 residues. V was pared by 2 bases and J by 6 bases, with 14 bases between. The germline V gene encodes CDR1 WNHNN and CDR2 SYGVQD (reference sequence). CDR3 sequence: CASSELRVLGEQYF. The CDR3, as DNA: TGCGCCAGCAGTGAGCTCAGGGTGCTGGGCGAGCAGTACTTC.

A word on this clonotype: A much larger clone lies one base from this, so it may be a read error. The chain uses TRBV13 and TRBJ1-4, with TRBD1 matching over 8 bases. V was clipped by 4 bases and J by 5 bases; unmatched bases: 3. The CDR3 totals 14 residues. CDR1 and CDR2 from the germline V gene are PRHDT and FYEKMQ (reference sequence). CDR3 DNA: TGTGCCAGCAGCTCGGGACAGGAAAATGAAAAACTGTTTTTT. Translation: CASSSGQENEKLFF. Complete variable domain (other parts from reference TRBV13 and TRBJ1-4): AAGVIQSPRHLIKEKRETATLKCYPIPRHDTVYWYQQGPGQDPQFLISFYEKMQSDKGSIPDRFSAQQFSDYHSELNMSSLELGDSALYFCASSSGQENEKLFFGSGTQLSVL.

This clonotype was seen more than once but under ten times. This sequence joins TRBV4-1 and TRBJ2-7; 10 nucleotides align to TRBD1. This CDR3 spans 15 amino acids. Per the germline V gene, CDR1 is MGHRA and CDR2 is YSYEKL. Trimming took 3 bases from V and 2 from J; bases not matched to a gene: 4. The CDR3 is CASSQPGTGAYEQYF. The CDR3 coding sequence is TGCGCCAGCAGCCAGCCCGGGACAGGGGCCTACGAGCAGTACTTC.

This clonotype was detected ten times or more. In nucleotides, the CDR3 is TGTGCCAGCAGTCCCGGGGGGCGGCAAGAGACCCAGTACTTC. Its translation: CASSPGGRQETQYF. This chain uses TRBV28 with TRBJ2-5; perhaps TRBD2 as D (7 bases). Germline V lookup: CDR1 MDHEN, CDR2 SYDVKM. The ends were cut back, 5 bases at V and 2 bases at J, with 12 bases in the middle. The CDR3 contains 14 residues. Based on the CDR3 plus reference TRBV28 and TRBJ2-5, the full variable domain is DVKVTQSSRYLVKRTGEKVFLECVQDMDHENMFWYRQDPGLGLRLIYFSYDVKMKEKGDIPEGYSVSREKKERFSLILESASTNQTSMYLCASSPGGRQETQYFGPGTRLLVL.

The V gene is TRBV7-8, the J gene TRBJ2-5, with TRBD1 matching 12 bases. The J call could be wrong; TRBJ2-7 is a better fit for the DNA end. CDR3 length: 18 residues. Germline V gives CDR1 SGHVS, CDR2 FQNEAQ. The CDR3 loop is CASSPAAQTGTGGTEQYF. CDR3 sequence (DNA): TGTGCCAGCAGCCCGGCTGCACAAACCGGGACAGGGGGCACCGAGCAGTACTTC.

CDR3 nucleotides: TGCGCCAGCAGCTTGGCAGGGACGGGTGGCTACACCTTC. Amino acid sequence: CASSLAGTGGYTF. This chain joins TRBV5-1 and TRBJ1-2; perhaps TRBD1 as D (5 bases). In germline, CDR1 is SGHRS, CDR2 YFSETQ. The CDR3 sequence is 13 residues long. V was cut by 0 bases and J by 7 bases, with 10 bases left in between.